The entry below describes one TCR beta chain. In the PCR, 60 Vbeta and 13 Jbeta primers were used. The data were produced by immunoSEQ multiplex PCR, yet TCRdb's version contains in-frame clones alone and is incomplete. The data contain 110,000 to 150,000 clones, 60% to 80% of them singletons. The source of the sample is a study of cytomegalovirus exposure and HLA in healthy donors. CDR1 is SGDLS, CDR2 YYNGEE, per germline. The CDR3 length is 14 residues. Between the trimmed V and J ends, which lost 3 bases and 2 bases, there was a span of 10 bases. The sequence was collected from a woman aged 25 to 45 in good health and CMV-seronegative. V is TRBV9 and J is TRBJ2-3, with a possible D match to TRBD1 (6 bases). Sequences were obtained from PBMCs. For the CDR3, the DNA is TGTGCCAGCAGCGGAACAGGGTCCACAGATACGCAGTATTTT. Its translation: CASSGTGSTDTQYF. Complete variable domain (other parts from reference TRBV9 and TRBJ2-3): DSGVTQTPKHLITATGQRVTLRCSPRSGDLSVYWYQQSLDQGLQFLIQYYNGEERAKGNILERFSAQQFPDLHSELNLSSLELGDSALYFCASSGTGSTDTQYFGPGTRLTVL.